This TCR beta chain was captured in a study of cytomegalovirus exposure and HLA in healthy donors. As for this clone: Its specificity is not known.

This CDR3 is built from 15 residues. The V end was cut by 5 bases, the J end by 5 bases, with 17 bases between. Germline CDR1 is MRHNA and CDR2 is SNTAGT. The method was immunoSEQ multiplex PCR; TCRdb's version includes in-frame clones alone and lacks a portion of them. The sample contains over 100,000 clones, around nine tenths of which appear only once. Study-wide points: The authors listed 150 or so TCR beta chains as cytomegalovirus-associated. The authors confirmed in vitro that a few CMV-associated chains were specific for CMV antigens.

This chain connects TRBV6-4 to TRBJ2-3; tentatively, D is TRBD2 (5 bases). This receptor was taken from a man aged 25-40 years in good health and CMV-seronegative. Input material: PBMCs. DNA of the CDR3: TGTGCCAGCAGTTCCGAGGGTGGCCGTGGAGATACGCAGTATTTT. This encodes CASSSEGGRGDTQYF.